This T cell receptor beta chain was found in a study of T cells in tuberculosis (dated by TCRdb to the late 2010s). About the full investigation: To characterize T cells specific for the mycobacterial lipid antigen glucose monomycolate (GMM), the study used CD1B tetramers together with high-throughput TCR immunosequencing. A South African clinical cohort compared IGRA-negative adolescents, IGRA-positive adolescents with latent tuberculosis and adults with active tuberculosis, 10 to 11 per group.

The immunoSEQ multiplex PCR assay was used to generate TCR libraries, with TCR-beta and/or TCR-alpha/delta assays applied to each sample. The amplified TCR libraries were sequenced on the Illumina high-throughput platform. In the paper's pipeline: Clustering and dimensionality reduction relied on pairwise TCRdist distances among GMM-specific receptors from T cells that were either sorted ex vivo or expanded in vitro. Each clinical repertoire was scored by mean NN-distance, the average TCRdist to the nearest 10% of tetramer-positive reference sequences. GEM TCR motif frequency was calculated as the fraction of unique TCRs that matched known GEM sequences in V/J usage and CDR3 length. Active tuberculosis was classified by linear discriminant analysis with leave-one-out cross-validation, implemented in scikit-learn. This immuneACCESS table, as held by TCRdb, lists in-frame sequences with V and J called but not all clones. Of the missing ones, under half trace to an unresolved V gene in checked studies; the others have no known cause. D and trimming were read from the DNA, whereas the V and J calls and clone size are those reported in that table. Present in this sample are roughly 30,000 clones, approximately 89% of which were seen just once. Of the sample, 2% to 2.5% is held by the ten largest clones.

Sequences SGHVS (CDR1) and FNYEAQ (CDR2) are obtained from the germline V gene. V loses 1 base, J loses 7 bases, and the germline ends lie 10 bases apart. The cysteine opens and the phenylalanine closes a CDR3 of 14 amino acids. Kept here is only the CDR3 DNA, which spans 42 bases and is read in frame from base 1. In regard to this clone: The antigen it recognizes is unknown. Per-base quality was not reported, and no clone a single base away is much larger than it.

At study entry, adolescents were screened for latent tuberculosis infection using a tuberculin skin test and the QuantiFERON-TB GOLD In-Tube IGRA. Immunosequencing was performed on unsorted cryopreserved PBMC, with some 98,000 T cells per clinical donor covered on average. Eleven high schools in the Worcester region of the Western Cape, South Africa, served as enrollment sites for adolescents aged 12 to 18 years. Some 10 M. tuberculosis-infected and some ten uninfected adolescents were selected with matching for age and sex. Adolescent PBMC were isolated from freshly drawn heparinized blood by density centrifugation and cryopreserved. Results the study describes overall, beyond this receptor: The smaller NN-distances in active tuberculosis patients were driven in part by shorter CDR3-alpha lengths, while the difference seen for TCR-beta was not statistically significant. Clinical samples were selected based on which cryopreserved specimens were available, and the active tuberculosis cases were adults whereas the controls were adolescents. An accuracy of about 89% (AUROC over 0.8) was reached by a classifier using the diverse GMM-specific repertoire, compared with approximately 70% accuracy when GEM motif frequencies were used. Compared with IGRA-negative controls, TCR-alpha repertoires from active tuberculosis had smaller mean NN-distances to GMM-specific TCRs, which suggests that these TCRs underwent clonal expansion.

Sequences were obtained from PBMCs. Here the chain combines TRBV7-6 and TRBJ1-4, with a tentative D gene TRBD1 over 5 matching bases. This clonotype was sampled from a donor between 10 and 29 years old with latent tuberculosis or without tuberculosis infection. The DNA sequence is given as TGTGCCAGCAGCTTAGGGGGCGGATTTGAAAAACTGTTTTTT. Translated, it gives CASSLGGGFEKLFF.